These 9 T cell receptor beta chains were all obtained from the same sample, sequenced in a study of blood T cell repertoires in COVID-19 (dated by TCRdb to 2019 to 2021). Library creation used the immunoSEQ multiplex PCR assay. TCRdb carries this immuneACCESS record with in-frame sequences only. Its versions omit some clonotypes, under half of them owing to an unresolved V gene in the studies checked, with the rest unexplained. This sample gives under 250,000 clones in total; over 80% of them show up just once. 2% to 3% of the sample lies in the top ten. Material for sequencing was peripheral blood. These receptors were taken from a woman aged 70-85 years with active or convalescent COVID-19.

V is TRBV10-3 and J is TRBJ2-5, with 7 positions matching TRBD2. The trim removed 8 bases at V and 5 bases at J, leaving 5 bases unmatched. The CDR3 is made up of 12 amino acids. Germline-derived CDR1 and CDR2 are ENHRY and SYGVKD. CDR3 amino acids: CAIGRAEETQYF. CDR3 coding DNA: TGTGCCATCGGGAGGGCGGAGGAGACCCAGTACTTC.

The chain carries TRBV5-1 and TRBJ1-2; D ambiguous. The CDR3 is 11 residues long. The germline gives CDR1 SGHRS, CDR2 YFSETQ. The ends were cut back, 4 bases at V and 8 bases at J, with 9 bases in the middle. CDR3 protein: CASSEEGGYTF. In nucleotides, the CDR3 is TGCGCCAGCAGCGAGGAGGGAGGCTACACCTTC.

The chain recombines TRBV2 with TRBJ2-3; 16 bases fit TRBD2. The J segment lost 2 bases and the V segment lost 6 bases, leaving 8 bases of the junction unmatched. In germline, CDR1 is SNHLY, CDR2 FYNNEI. The CDR3 runs 18 residues. CDR3 region: CASSDPGLAGGLTDTQYF. The CDR3 DNA follows: TGTGCCAGCAGCGACCCGGGACTAGCGGGGGGGCTCACAGATACGCAGTATTTT.

The V gene is TRBV7-2, the J gene TRBJ2-6; the D gene is possibly TRBD2 (5 bases). This CDR3 has 16 amino acids. The ends were cut back, 6 bases at V and 4 bases at J, with 16 bases in the middle. Per the germline V gene, CDR1 is SGHTA and CDR2 is FQGNSA. CDR3 protein: CASSHLGKTGANVLTF. In DNA form, the CDR3 reads TGTGCCAGCAGTCATCTCGGGAAGACCGGGGCCAACGTCCTGACTTTC.

This clone has a handful of counts. The genes are TRBV7-8 and TRBJ1-3; D ambiguous. Germline CDR1 and CDR2: SGHVS and FQNEAQ. CDR3 length: 14 residues. Trimming stripped 4 bases from V and 4 bases from J, with 11 bases between. In nucleotides, the CDR3 is TGTGCCAGCAGCTCCCGCGGCGTGGGAAACACCATATATTTT. It is translated as CASSSRGVGNTIYF.

The genes are TRBV6-5 and TRBJ1-1; the match to TRBD1 covers 9 bases. Germline V CDR1 and CDR2: MNHEY, SVGAGI. The CDR3 contains 15 residues. The junction had 8 bases not matched to a gene; V was cut back by 4 bases and J by 5 bases. The CDR3 DNA reads TGTGCCAGCAGTTCTCAACAGGGGGCAGGGACTGAAGCTTTCTTT. Translation: CASSSQQGAGTEAFF.

In DNA form, the CDR3 reads TGTGCCAGCAGGGTTGACAGGGGGCCCCCCTACAATGAGCAGTTCTTC. This sequence encodes CASRVDRGPPYNEQFF. The rearrangement uses TRBV28 and TRBJ2-1; 10 nucleotides align to TRBD1. The CDR3 is 16 amino acids. From germline, CDR1 is MDHEN and CDR2 SYDVKM. Trimming took 6 bases from V and 2 from J; bases not matched to a gene: 7.

This clone turned up a few times. The chain links TRBV2 to TRBJ2-5; tentatively, D is TRBD2 (5 bases). There are 16 residues in the CDR3. V was clipped by 5 bases and J by 3 bases, with 19 bases between them. The germline gives CDR1 SNHLY, CDR2 FYNNEI. The CDR3 region has the DNA TGTGCCAGCAGTAGATCGCGAGCGGAGGATAAAGAGACCCAGTACTTC. It translates to CASSRSRAEDKETQYF.

Here the CDR3 DNA reads TGTGCCAGCAGCTCGGGGTCGGGCTCTGGAAACACCATATATTTT. It translates to CASSSGSGSGNTIYF. The V gene is TRBV5-5, the J gene TRBJ1-3; D is unclear. Per germline, CDR1 SGHKS and CDR2 YYEKEE (reference sequence). V lost 3 bases, J lost 0 bases, and 10 bases lay in between. This CDR3 has 15 amino acids.